This T cell receptor beta chain was identified during a study of brain T cells in children with intractable seizures. This clone has only one observation. Its target is unknown. TCRdb keeps only in-frame clones here, not all; method: immunoSEQ multiplex PCR. Altogether a few hundred thousand clones are present, 93% being singletons, with the ten largest covering 5.7%. Time point noted: blood from clinic visit 5 months post-surgery; TSC patient then seizure free. The sequenced cases were selected for having the highest brain T cell transcript signatures. Germline V CDR1 and CDR2: SGHNT, YENEEA. J was trimmed by 7 bases and V by 3 bases; bases with no gene match: 16. The CDR3 is 18 amino acids. Overall study findings and caveats: Absence of clones before surgery may stem from lower sequencing depth.

The specimen was peripheral blood, collected approximately 5 months after surgery. The chain uses TRBV11-3 and TRBJ1-4; TRBD1 matches at 8 bases. This receptor was obtained from a boy under two years old with tuberous sclerosis and intractable seizures. The CDR3 spells CASSFITPTTGVIEKLFF. The CDR3 DNA reads TGTGCCAGCAGCTTTATCACACCCACGACAGGGGTAATTGAAAAACTGTTTTTT. The full variable domain, with the rest looked up from reference TRBV11-3 and TRBJ1-4, is EAGVVQSPRYKIIEKKQPVAFWCNPISGHNTLYWYLQNLGQGPELLIRYENEEAVDDSQLPKDRFSAERLKGVDSTLKIQPAELGDSAVYLCASSFITPTTGVIEKLFFGSGTQLSVL.